This entry lists 27 T cell receptor beta chains sequenced from one sample in a study of T cells in Graves' hyperthyroidism and ophthalmopathy. Amplified regions were TCR beta CDR3 sequences from RNA transcripts. A set of HTBI primers served as the primers for a first-round RT-PCR of the TCR CDR3. TCRdb fed the multiplex PCR reads into MiXCR, producing one record per CDR3 protein. Found here are a few hundred thousand distinct CDR3 sequences, around 15% of them singletons; the top ten hold around 20%. Sequencing was carried out using blood. The receptors stem from a woman in her 30s with Graves' ophthalmopathy.

The chain carries TRBV24-1 and TRBJ2-2; D is perhaps TRBD1 (6 bases). In germline, CDR1 is KGHDR, CDR2 SFDVKD. The CDR3 consists of 15 residues. The V gene lost 0 bases and the J gene lost 6 bases, with 10 bases spanning the gap. CDR3 DNA sequence: TGTGCCACCAGTGATTTGCCAGGGGCGGCCGGGGAGCTGTTTTTT. Its translation: CATSDLPGAAGELFF.

The chain joins TRBV10-3 to TRBJ2-3, with 9 nucleotides matching TRBD1. V lost 6 bases to trimming and J lost 6 bases; unmatched junction nucleotides: 7. Germline values: CDR1 ENHRY, CDR2 SYGVKD. The length of the CDR3 is 14 residues. In DNA form, the CDR3 reads TGTGCCATCAGACCTACAGGGGGCTCCGATACGCAGTATTTT. It translates to CAIRPTGGSDTQYF.

The table lists this clonotype with many counts. The CDR3 region is CASWTGLGYGYTF. The CDR3 bases are TGTGCCTCCTGGACAGGGCTCGGCTATGGCTACACCTTC. The rearrangement uses TRBV2 and TRBJ1-2; 8 nucleotides match TRBD1. J lost 4 bases, V lost 11 bases, and 9 bases had no gene match. The CDR3 is made up of 13 amino acids. Germline CDR1 is SNHLY and CDR2 is FYNNEI.

This rearrangement joins TRBV9 to TRBJ2-2; perhaps D is TRBD1 or TRBD2 (5 bases each). Germline V CDR1 and CDR2: SGDLS, YYNGEE. This CDR3 spans 16 amino acids. Trimming left V 3 bases short and J 0 bases short, with 12 bases between. This chain's CDR3 is CASSEFWGTNTGELFF. Written as DNA, the CDR3 is TGTGCCAGCAGCGAGTTCTGGGGGACGAACACCGGGGAGCTGTTTTTT.

This clonotype has a count of ten or more. The rearrangement joins TRBV3-1 to TRBJ2-1; maybe TRBD2 (6 bases). Germline CDR1 is LGHDT and CDR2 is YNNKEL (reference sequence). This CDR3 is 13 amino acids long. Trimming pared 1 base from V and 7 bases from J, leaving 8 bases between. Written as DNA, the CDR3 is TGTGCCAGCAGCCAAGCGGCGGGAAATGAGCAGTTCTTC. Protein sequence: CASSQAAGNEQFF.

This clonotype showed up many times. The chain is built from TRBV7-2 and TRBJ1-1; D unresolved. V lost 6 bases, J lost 4 bases, and 15 bases lay in between. The CDR3 sequence is 14 residues long. Germline CDR1 is SGHTA and CDR2 is FQGNSA. The CDR3 loop is CASSDPGLLTEAFF. The CDR3 nucleotides are TGTGCCAGCAGTGACCCGGGGTTGCTCACTGAAGCTTTCTTT.

This clonotype was found many times. The chain has TRBV7-9 and TRBJ2-2; the D is unclear. The CDR3 loop spans 11 amino acids. V dropped 7 bases and J dropped 5 bases, with 5 bases sitting between them. The germline V gene has CDR1 SEHNR and CDR2 FQNEAQ (reference sequence). The CDR3 DNA sequence: TGTGCCAGCAAGGGTACCGGGGAGCTGTTTTTT. The encoded protein is CASKGTGELFF.

The table lists this clonotype with many counts. The chain has TRBV28 and TRBJ1-3; D is undetermined. This CDR3 is 15 amino acids long. Per germline, CDR1 MDHEN and CDR2 SYDVKM. The ends were cut back, 3 bases at V and 0 bases at J, with 9 bases in the middle. CDR3 sequence reads: CASSFNGRSGNTIYF. CDR3 in DNA: TGTGCCAGCAGTTTTAACGGCCGCTCTGGAAACACCATATATTTT.

This clonotype was recorded at least ten times. The chain recombines TRBV4-1 with TRBJ1-1; D is possibly TRBD1 (6 bases). Germline values: CDR1 MGHRA, CDR2 YSYEKL. The CDR3 has 15 residues. V lost 4 bases, J lost 3 bases, and 15 bases lay in between. The CDR3 protein is CASSPRTALDTEAFF. The DNA for the CDR3 is TGCGCCAGCAGCCCGAGGACAGCTCTTGACACTGAAGCTTTCTTT.

This clonotype came up many times. V usage is TRBV20-1 and J usage is TRBJ2-5; the D gene is possibly TRBD2 (6 bases). This CDR3 region has 12 residues. Between the trimmed V and J ends, which lost 0 bases and 5 bases, there was a span of 7 bases. Germline CDR1 DFQATT, CDR2 SNEGSKA (reference sequence). CDR3: CSARDGRETQYF. CDR3 DNA sequence: TGCAGTGCTAGAGATGGGAGGGAGACCCAGTACTTC.

This clonotype has only a few counts. V usage is TRBV20-1 and J usage is TRBJ2-2, with 7 bases identical to TRBD2. The CDR3 spans 15 residues. The germline CDR1 and CDR2 sequences are DFQATT and SNEGSKA (reference sequence). V lost 0 bases to trimming and J lost 1 base; unmatched junction nucleotides: 2. CDR3 sequence (DNA): TGCAGTGCTAGAGATCTAGCGGAGAACACCGGGGAGCTGTTTTTT. Its protein product is CSARDLAENTGELFF.

This clonotype was seen many times. The V and J genes are TRBV6-6 and TRBJ1-2; weak D call: TRBD1 (6 bases). V lost 0 bases and J lost 3, with 23 bases in between. CDR1 and CDR2 from the germline V gene are MNHNY and SVGAGI (reference sequence). The CDR3 extends over 19 amino acids. CDR3 bases: TGTGCCAGCAGTTACTCGAGATCGTTGGACAACAGGGAACACTATGGCTACACCTTC. Amino acid sequence: CASSYSRSLDNREHYGYTF.

This clonotype was seen repeatedly, ten times or more. CDR3 DNA sequence: TGTGCCAGCAGTGTGGGGACAGCGATTTCCTACGAGCAGTACTTC. Translation gives CASSVGTAISYEQYF. The rearrangement joins TRBV12-3 or TRBV12-4 to TRBJ2-7; 7 bases are a match to TRBD1. The J segment lost 1 base and the V segment lost 5 bases, leaving 8 bases of the junction unmatched. The CDR3 sequence is 15 residues long.

This clonotype appeared many times. The genes are TRBV12-3 or TRBV12-4 and TRBJ1-5; D not resolved. Trimming shortened V by 3 bases and J by 9 bases, and 18 bases separated the two germline ends. The CDR3 runs 15 residues. CDR3 amino acids: CASSFIVPKGLPQHF. In nucleotides, the CDR3 is TGTGCCAGCAGTTTTATCGTCCCTAAAGGGCTGCCCCAGCATTTT.

The chain carries TRBV6-1 and TRBJ2-6; D not resolved. CDR3 size: 17 residues. Germline CDR1 reads MNHNS; CDR2 reads SASEGT. Trimming shortened V by 7 bases and J by 3 bases, and 19 bases separated the two germline ends. The CDR3 DNA follows: TGTGCCAGCACTCCTCGCCCTGTCCTCGGTGGGGCCAACGTCCTGACTTTC. Amino acid sequence: CASTPRPVLGGANVLTF.

This clonotype has ten or more counts. The chain joins TRBV12-3 or TRBV12-4 to TRBJ1-5; perhaps TRBD1 as D (6 bases). The CDR3 length is 14 residues. V was shortened by 5 bases and J by 5 bases, with 13 bases between the two germline ends. In nucleotides, the CDR3 is TGTGCCAGCAGTCCCCAGGGGCTACATCAGCCCCAGCATTTT. Its translation: CASSPQGLHQPQHF.

This clonotype was seen ten or more times. J is TRBJ1-1 and V is TRBV6-1, with D uncertain. The CDR3 extends over 15 amino acids. V was cut by 5 bases and J by 1 base, with 14 bases left in between. The germline V gene has CDR1 MNHNS and CDR2 SASEGT. The CDR3 loop is CASSPPSERNTEAFF. CDR3 coding DNA: TGTGCCAGCAGTCCGCCATCAGAGCGGAACACTGAAGCTTTCTTT.

This clonotype came up many times. The chain carries TRBV29-1 and TRBJ1-1, with D perhaps TRBD1 (5 bases). CDR1 is SQVTM and CDR2 is ANQGSEA in the germline V gene. Trimming left V 3 bases short and J 4 bases short, with 15 bases between. There are 14 residues in the CDR3. The CDR3 loop is CSVESSGLSTEAFF. The DNA for the CDR3 is TGCAGCGTTGAGTCGTCAGGGTTAAGCACTGAAGCTTTCTTT.

This clonotype was observed a few times. The CDR3 protein is CAIAQGSTNEKLFF. CDR3 nucleotides: TGTGCCATCGCGCAGGGTAGTACTAATGAAAAACTGTTTTTT. The V gene is TRBV10-3, the J gene TRBJ1-4; tentative D call: TRBD1 (5 bases). The length of the CDR3 is 14 residues. Germline CDR1 ENHRY, CDR2 SYGVKD. Trimming removed 8 bases from V and 2 bases from J, with 12 bases in between.

This clonotype showed up just a few times. V usage is TRBV19 and J usage is TRBJ1-6, with no clear D. The germline CDR1 and CDR2 sequences are LNHDA and SQIVND (reference sequence). The CDR3 is made up of 13 amino acids. V lost 8 bases, J lost 3 bases, and 8 bases lay in between. The CDR3: CASRLGYNSPLHF. Written as DNA, the CDR3 is TGTGCCAGTCGACTTGGCTATAATTCACCCCTCCACTTT.

This chain's CDR3 is CSATGQIKETQYF. The DNA of the CDR3 is TGCAGTGCTACGGGACAGATAAAAGAGACCCAGTACTTC. The chain joins TRBV20-1 to TRBJ2-5; 7 bases fit TRBD1. Germline CDR1 DFQATT, CDR2 SNEGSKA (reference sequence). The junction had 5 bases not matched to a gene; V was cut back by 4 bases and J by 3 bases. The CDR3 contains 13 residues.

J is TRBJ2-7 and V is TRBV2, with 7 bases aligning to TRBD1. The CDR3 extends over 17 amino acids. In germline, CDR1 is SNHLY, CDR2 FYNNEI. Losses at the gene ends were 5 bases for V and 4 bases for J; bases not matched to a gene: 17. The CDR3 bases are TGTGCCAGCAGTTTCCAACCCGGGACAGAGATACTATACGAGCAGTACTTC. Residues: CASSFQPGTEILYEQYF. The whole variable domain, remainder taken from reference TRBV2 and TRBJ2-7, is EPEVTQTPSHQVTQMGQEVILRCVPISNHLYFYWYRQILGQKVEFLVSFYNNEISEKSEIFDDQFSVERPDGSNFTLKIRSTKLEDSAMYFCASSFQPGTEILYEQYFGPGTRLTVT.

This clonotype was observed a few times. A single base separates this from a much larger clone, so it may be a read error. The chain recombines TRBV2 with TRBJ2-2; unclear D gene. The germline V gene has CDR1 SNHLY and CDR2 FYNNEI. CDR3 length: 12 residues. The DNA for the CDR3 is TGTGTCAGCAGGCAAGGCACCGGGGAGCTGTTTTTT. Encoded protein: CVSRQGTGELFF.

This clonotype was found many times. The rearrangement links TRBV2 to TRBJ2-1, with D unclear. Germline CDR1 and CDR2: SNHLY and FYNNEI. This CDR3 has 10 residues. The ends were cut back, 6 bases at V and 15 bases at J, with 12 bases in the middle. CDR3 nucleotides: TGTGCCAGCAGCCGCCGGATCCGGTTCTTC. Protein: CASSRRIRFF.

The chain has TRBV20-1 and TRBJ1-5; maybe TRBD1 (5 bases). The CDR3 spans 19 residues. V dropped 5 bases and J dropped 0 bases, with 26 bases sitting between them. CDR1 DFQATT and CDR2 SNEGSKA come from the germline V gene (reference sequence). The CDR3 sequence: CSAVDRTRAALYSNQPQHF. The CDR3 nucleotides read TGCAGTGCTGTGGACCGGACACGAGCCGCTTTATATAGCAATCAGCCCCAGCATTTT.

The chain has TRBV9 and TRBJ2-2; D is perhaps TRBD1 (5 bases). Looked up from germline, CDR1 is SGDLS and CDR2 is YYNGEE. Trimming cost V 0 bases and J 2 bases, with 20 bases left between them. The CDR3 length is 19 residues. CDR3 coding DNA: TGTGCCAGCAGCGTAGAGAGAACGATGGGGCAGACTAACACCGGGGAGCTGTTTTTT. The encoded protein is CASSVERTMGQTNTGELFF.

This clonotype was recorded many times. The chain uses TRBV10-3 and TRBJ2-7; weak D call: TRBD1 (5 bases). The CDR3 runs to 14 residues. Trimming took off 2 bases at V and 3 bases at J, with 11 bases between the two ends. In germline, CDR1 is ENHRY, CDR2 SYGVKD. CDR3 residues: CAISEKGLIYEQYF. CDR3 in DNA: TGTGCCATCAGTGAGAAGGGGTTGATCTACGAGCAGTACTTC.